These 26 T cell receptor beta chains were all obtained from the same sample, sequenced in a study of blood T cell repertoires in COVID-19. Produced via immunoSEQ multiplex PCR; TCRdb's table is partial and in-frame only. The sample holds 90,000 or so clones, 89% seen once. The sample taken for sequencing was peripheral blood. These receptors were taken from a man between 60 and 70 years old with COVID-19, enrolled during active disease.

The J gene is TRBJ2-2, the V gene TRBV11-3, with D maybe TRBD1 (5 bases). V lost 3 bases and J lost 8, with 13 bases in between. The CDR3 spans 14 residues. Germline CDR1 and CDR2: SGHNT and YENEEA. The CDR3 DNA sequence: TGTGCCAGCAGCTTTATGCAGGGTTGGGGGGAGCTGTTTTTT. Protein: CASSFMQGWGELFF.

The chain links TRBV18 to TRBJ2-7, with 7 bases matching TRBD2. Germline values: CDR1 KGHSH, CDR2 LQKENI. The V gene end was trimmed by 4 bases and the J gene end by 3 bases; junction bases not matched to a gene: 6. This CDR3 contains 14 residues. As DNA, the CDR3 is TGTGCCAGCTCACTCGGGACTACTTTCTACGAGCAGTACTTC. This gives the protein CASSLGTTFYEQYF.

This rearrangement joins TRBV5-1 to TRBJ1-5; 11 nucleotides match TRBD1. This CDR3 contains 17 residues. Germline-derived CDR1 and CDR2 are SGHRS and YFSETQ. The V segment lost 4 bases and the J segment 6 bases; nucleotides outside the gene matches: 12. The CDR3 loop reads CASSPGQGAGIFQPQHF. The CDR3 coding sequence is TGCGCCAGCAGCCCTGGACAGGGGGCAGGAATATTTCAGCCCCAGCATTTT. Full variable domain (remainder filled in from reference TRBV5-1 and TRBJ1-5): KAGVTQTPRYLIKTRGQQVTLSCSPISGHRSVSWYQQTPGQGLQFLFEYFSETQRNKGNFPGRFSGRQFSNSRSEMNVSTLELGDSALYLCASSPGQGAGIFQPQHFGDGTRLSIL.

V is TRBV18 and J is TRBJ2-1; 12 nucleotides match TRBD2. The CDR3 loop spans 17 amino acids. Germline V gives CDR1 KGHSH, CDR2 LQKENI. Unmatched junction bases numbered 3, after V lost 0 bases and J lost 3 bases. CDR3 in amino acids: CASSPPKLAGGYNEQFF. CDR3 coding DNA: TGTGCCAGCTCACCACCGAAACTAGCGGGAGGCTACAATGAGCAGTTCTTC.

This chain uses TRBV5-1 with TRBJ1-2, with 11 nucleotides matching TRBD1. After removal of 2 bases from V and 7 bases from J, the junction contained 7 bases not matched to a gene. The germline V gene encodes CDR1 SGHRS and CDR2 YFSETQ. The CDR3 sequence is 15 residues long. This chain's CDR3 is CASSLTGTGGFGYTF. CDR3 coding DNA: TGCGCCAGCAGCTTAACCGGGACAGGGGGATTTGGCTACACCTTC. The full variable domain, completed using reference TRBV5-1 and TRBJ1-2, is KAGVTQTPRYLIKTRGQQVTLSCSPISGHRSVSWYQQTPGQGLQFLFEYFSETQRNKGNFPGRFSGRQFSNSRSEMNVSTLELGDSALYLCASSLTGTGGFGYTFGSGTRLTVV.

This clone appeared once. The chain carries TRBV10-3 and TRBJ2-1; perhaps TRBD2 as D (6 bases). V was shortened by 10 bases and J by 2 bases, with 12 bases between the two germline ends. The CDR3 contains 13 residues. CDR1 is ENHRY, CDR2 SYGVKD, per germline. The CDR3 DNA is TGTGCCAGCAGACTAGACCCCTACAATGAGCAGTTCTTC. It yields the protein CASRLDPYNEQFF.

The genes are TRBV30 and TRBJ2-7, with a tentative D call TRBD2 (6 bases). The V end lost 1 base, the J end lost 2 bases, and 9 bases lay between the germline ends. This CDR3 is 13 amino acids long. Germline V gene sequence: CDR1 GTSNPN, CDR2 SVGIG (reference sequence). The CDR3 region has the DNA TGTGCCTGGAGTGGCGGGGCTACCTACGAGCAGTACTTC. Translating gives CAWSGGATYEQYF. Variable domain in full (rest from reference TRBV30 and TRBJ2-7): SQTIHQWPATLVQPVGSPLSLECTVEGTSNPNLYWYRQAAGRGLQLLFYSVGIGQISSEVPQNLSASRPQDRQFILSSKKLLLSDSGFYLCAWSGGATYEQYFGPGTRLTVT.

The chain carries TRBV7-9 and TRBJ2-7; 10 bases map to TRBD2. V trimming: 8 bases; J trimming: 7 bases; junction bases outside the gene matches: 14. Germline V lookup: CDR1 SEHNR, CDR2 FQNEAQ (reference sequence). The CDR3 spans 15 residues. This CDR3 is CASLRGAGGPREQYF. The CDR3 region has the DNA TGTGCCAGCCTCCGGGGAGCGGGAGGGCCGAGGGAGCAGTACTTC. The full variable domain, its missing parts supplied by reference TRBV7-9 and TRBJ2-7, is DTGVSQNPRHKITKRGQNVTFRCDPISEHNRLYWYRQTLGQGPEFLTYFQNEAQLEKSRLLSDRFSAERPKGSFSTLEIQRTEQGDSAMYLCASLRGAGGPREQYFGPGTRLTVT.

The CDR3 DNA is TGCGCCAGCAGAAACTACAGGGGGAGGGCTGAAGCTTTCTTT. Protein sequence: CASRNYRGRAEAFF. The chain is built from TRBV10-1 and TRBJ1-1; the match to TRBD1 covers 8 bases. The CDR3 is 14 amino acids. Germline-derived CDR1 and CDR2 are WNHNN and SYGVQD (reference sequence). V gave up 6 bases and J gave up 6 bases; unmatched junction bases: 9.

The chain carries TRBV7-9 and TRBJ1-1, with D hard to call. Germline values: CDR1 SEHNR, CDR2 FQNEAQ (reference sequence). The CDR3 contains 16 residues. With 1 base removed from V and 0 bases from J, the gap between germline ends came to 12 bases. Here the CDR3 reads CASSLGANPLNTEAFF. The CDR3 nucleotides are TGTGCCAGCAGCTTAGGGGCCAACCCCCTGAACACTGAAGCTTTCTTT.

This clone has only one observation. This chain connects TRBV5-1 to TRBJ1-2, with D hard to call. CDR1 and CDR2 from the germline V gene are SGHRS and YFSETQ. The length of the CDR3 is 13 residues. The ends were cut back, 0 bases at V and 5 bases at J, with 8 bases in the middle. CDR3 residues: CASSLATGYGYTF. The CDR3 nucleotides are TGCGCCAGCAGCTTGGCCACCGGGTATGGCTACACCTTC.

The genes are TRBV6-6 and TRBJ1-6; 8 nucleotides align to TRBD1. The CDR3 is made up of 16 amino acids. The junction had 9 bases not matched to a gene; V was cut back by 4 bases and J by 7 bases. The germline gives CDR1 MNHNY, CDR2 SVGAGI (reference sequence). CDR3 bases: TGTGCCAGCAGTTCCCCTCAGGGGGCTGGAAATTCACCCCTCCACTTT. Translation gives CASSSPQGAGNSPLHF.

This clone came up once. A read error may account for a junction end that differs from germline. CDR3 protein: CAWSVQGAPRGVF. CDR3 sequence (DNA): TGTGCCTGGAGTGTACAAGGGGCGCCTCGGGGGGTCTTC. This sequence joins TRBV30 and TRBJ2-1; 7 bases map to TRBD2. Germline CDR1 is GTSNPN and CDR2 is SVGIG (reference sequence). The CDR3 length is 13 residues. The complete variable domain, with remaining parts taken from reference TRBV30 and TRBJ2-1, reads SQTIHQWPATLVQPVGSPLSLECTVEGTSNPNLYWYRQAAGRGLQLLFYSVGIGQISSEVPQNLSASRPQDRQFILSSKKLLLSDSGFYLCAWSVQGAPRGVFGPGTRLTVL.

The chain combines TRBV6-2 or TRBV6-3 with TRBJ1-3, with a weak D call TRBD1 (6 bases). The ends were cut back, 2 bases at V and 0 bases at J, with 14 bases in the middle. Looked up from germline, CDR1 is MNHEY and CDR2 is SVGEGT. The CDR3 has 17 amino acids. The chain's CDR3 is CASSYGTGSYSGNTIYF. CDR3 DNA: TGTGCCAGCAGTTACGGTACAGGGAGCTACTCTGGAAACACCATATATTTT.

V usage is TRBV9 and J usage is TRBJ1-5, with 8 bases lining up with TRBD1. Germline CDR1 and CDR2: SGDLS and YYNGEE. V lost 3 bases, J lost 0 bases, and 2 bases stayed unmatched. There are 15 residues in the CDR3. CDR3 bases: TGTGCCAGCAGCGGGGGACAGGATAGCAATCAGCCCCAGCATTTT. This encodes CASSGGQDSNQPQHF.

V is TRBV4-2 and J is TRBJ2-7; 14 bases agree with TRBD2. V dropped 5 bases and J dropped 4; count of bases not matched to a gene: 4. The CDR3 is 15 residues long. In germline, CDR1 is LGHNA, CDR2 YNFKEQ. In nucleotides, the CDR3 is TGTGCCAGCAGCGAGGGACTAGCGGGAGCTTACGAGCAGTACTTC. Protein sequence: CASSEGLAGAYEQYF.

The chain couples TRBV27 to TRBJ1-5, with D possibly being TRBD1 (6 bases). CDR1 and CDR2 from the germline V gene are MNHEY and SMNVEV (reference sequence). With 6 bases removed from V and 7 bases from J, the gap between germline ends came to 16 bases. The CDR3 consists of 14 residues. The CDR3 region is CASSPGAEMQPQHF. The CDR3 bases are TGTGCCAGCAGCCCAGGGGCAGAAATGCAGCCCCAGCATTTT.

The chain recombines TRBV7-2 with TRBJ1-1; 7 nucleotides line up with TRBD1. This CDR3 comprises 14 residues. The V gene end was trimmed by 5 bases and the J gene end by 3 bases; junction bases not matched to a gene: 6. Germline loops: CDR1 SGHTA, CDR2 FQGNSA. In DNA form, the CDR3 reads TGTGCCAGCAGCGCGAGGGACAGCTACACTGAAGCTTTCTTT. It specifies CASSARDSYTEAFF.

CDR3 sequence reads: CASSHIAASGGTYEQYF. The CDR3 region has the DNA TGTGCCAGCAGCCACATAGCGGCTAGCGGGGGCACCTACGAGCAGTACTTC. V gene TRBV7-8 combines with J gene TRBJ2-7; 10 nucleotides line up with TRBD2. The length of the CDR3 is 17 residues. Germline V gene data show CDR1 as SGHVS and CDR2 as FQNEAQ. With 5 bases clipped from V and 2 bases from J, the junction kept 12 bases outside the gene matches.

J is TRBJ1-6 and V is TRBV9, with D perhaps matching TRBD1 (5 bases). The CDR3 has 17 residues. Germline V lookup: CDR1 SGDLS, CDR2 YYNGEE. V was trimmed by 0 bases and J by 2 bases, leaving 12 bases between them. Written as DNA, the CDR3 is TGTGCCAGCAGCGTAGGGGGCAGAAGCGCCTATAATTCACCCCTCCACTTT. The encoded protein is CASSVGGRSAYNSPLHF.

The rearrangement uses TRBV19 and TRBJ1-5; 7 bases match TRBD1. The V segment lost 5 bases and the J segment 1 base; nucleotides outside the gene matches: 11. The V gene's germline CDR1 is LNHDA and CDR2 SQIVND (reference sequence). The CDR3 length is 17 residues. Here the CDR3 reads CASSPPRTGLSNQPQHF. CDR3 sequence (DNA): TGTGCCAGTAGTCCCCCCCGGACAGGATTAAGCAATCAGCCCCAGCATTTT.

This chain joins TRBV2 and TRBJ1-5; 7 nucleotides agree with TRBD1. The V gene's germline CDR1 is SNHLY and CDR2 FYNNEI. The CDR3 contains 13 residues. V shed 6 bases and J 5 bases; nucleotides not matched to a gene: 4. Here the CDR3 DNA reads TGTGCCAGCAGCAAAGACAGGGATCAGCCCCAGCATTTT. Encoded protein: CASSKDRDQPQHF.

The V and J genes are TRBV6-5 and TRBJ1-1; the match to TRBD1 covers 8 bases. CDR1 and CDR2 from the germline V gene are MNHEY and SVGAGI. V was pared by 0 bases and J by 5 bases, with 5 bases of the junction left unmatched. This CDR3 region has 15 residues. CDR3 DNA: TGTGCCAGCAGTTACTCCGCAGGGGGCGAAACTGAAGCTTTCTTT. Protein: CASSYSAGGETEAFF.

The chain links TRBV5-5 to TRBJ2-1, with a tentative D call TRBD1 (6 bases). The CDR3 contains 17 residues. V shed 1 base and J shed 5 bases, with 19 bases lying between them. Germline V CDR1 and CDR2: SGHKS, YYEKEE (reference sequence). The CDR3 is CASSLSPGHQRNNEQFF. In DNA form, the CDR3 reads TGTGCCAGCAGCTTGTCACCGGGACACCAACGAAACAATGAGCAGTTCTTC.

The chain employs TRBV28 and TRBJ1-5; no clear D gene. V was shortened by 5 bases and J by 2 bases, with 10 bases between the two germline ends. Germline lookup yields CDR1 MDHEN and CDR2 SYDVKM. The CDR3 sequence is 14 residues long. CDR3 coding DNA: TGTGCCAGCAGTCCTCCGCAGGGCAATCAGCCCCAGCATTTT. Translating it yields CASSPPQGNQPQHF.

The chain carries TRBV4-1 and TRBJ1-4; D not resolved. Germline V gives CDR1 MGHRA, CDR2 YSYEKL. The V and J ends lost 5 bases and 4 bases respectively, with 17 bases between them. The CDR3 is 16 residues long. CDR3 bases: TGCGCCAGCAGCTACTTCCGCCCGGGAGGTAATGAAAAACTGTTTTTT. Its protein product is CASSYFRPGGNEKLFF.